The rows below give T cell receptor beta chains drawn from one sample of a study of blood T cell repertoires in COVID-19. Sequencing was performed with immunoSEQ multiplex PCR; in TCRdb, only in-frame clones are kept and a portion is missing. The data show hundreds of thousands of clones, around 86% seen once. Sequenced input: peripheral blood. The receptors were sampled from a human donor in a cohort sampled during active COVID-19. CDR3s include the opening cysteine and the closing phenylalanine or tryptophan. Each record gives: J gene, clone size, D gene, V gene, CDR3 protein, CDR3 DNA. A D gene is named only where the DNA matches it firmly. A row's size may be missing; if present it is once, few, many or a size class.

TRBJ1-3	.	TRBD1	TRBV6-5	CASSRVDRGLNTIYF	TGTGCCAGCAGTCGCGTAGACAGGGGACTTAACACCATATATTTT
TRBJ2-7	few	.	TRBV2	CASNRDSYEQYF	TGTGCCAGCAACCGGGACTCCTACGAGCAGTACTTC
TRBJ2-3	few	.	TRBV5-8	CASSLRMRGTDTQYF	TGTGCCAGCAGCCTCAGGATGAGGGGCACAGATACGCAGTATTTT
TRBJ1-1	.	TRBD1	TRBV2	CASSQTGGRNTEAFF	TGTGCCAGCAGTCAGACAGGGGGCAGAAACACTGAAGCTTTCTTT
TRBJ2-5	.	TRBD1	TRBV28	CASRTGKETQYF	TGTGCCAGCCGGACAGGAAAAGAGACCCAGTACTTC
TRBJ1-1	.	TRBD1	TRBV28	CASSTAAKGGRTEAFF	TGTGCCAGCAGTACCGCCGCGAAAGGGGGCCGAACTGAAGCTTTCTTT
TRBJ2-2	.	TRBD2	TRBV30	CAWSNGLAGAGELFF	TGTGCCTGGAGTAATGGACTAGCGGGCGCCGGGGAGCTGTTTTTT
TRBJ2-4	few	.	TRBV24-1	CATSGAGGENIQYF	TGTGCCACCAGTGGGGCAGGAGGTGAAAACATTCAGTACTTC
TRBJ2-1	.	.	TRBV5-6	CASSPPRVRENNEQFF	TGTGCCAGCAGCCCGCCCCGTGTGCGGGAAAACAATGAGCAGTTCTTC
TRBJ1-6	.	.	TRBV6-2/TRBV6-3	CASSYGGRSNSPLHF	TGTGCCAGCAGTTACGGGGGCCGGAGTAATTCACCCCTCCACTTT
TRBJ1-6	.	TRBD1	TRBV7-8	CASSFGQDNSPLHF	TGTGCCAGCAGCTTCGGACAGGACAATTCACCCCTCCACTTT
TRBJ2-1	.	TRBD2	TRBV28	CASSLWTSGYNEQFF	TGTGCCAGCAGTTTATGGACTAGCGGATACAATGAGCAGTTCTTC
TRBJ1-1	once	TRBD1	TRBV7-3	CASSSLGQNTEAFF	TGTGCCAGCAGCTCCCTGGGACAGAATACTGAAGCTTTCTTT
TRBJ2-2	.	.	TRBV4-1	CASSQGVEYTGELFF	TGCGCCAGCAGCCAAGGCGTGGAGTACACCGGGGAGCTGTTTTTT
TRBJ2-3	.	.	TRBV29-1	CSVPLLTDTQYF	TGCAGCGTTCCCCTTCTCACAGATACGCAGTATTTT
TRBJ1-5	.	.	TRBV10-3	CAISGSRDNQPQHF	TGTGCCATCAGTGGGTCCCGGGACAATCAGCCCCAGCATTTT
TRBJ2-1	.	TRBD2	TRBV19	CASRTSWESYNEQFF	TGTGCCAGTAGGACTAGCTGGGAGTCCTACAATGAGCAGTTCTTC
TRBJ2-7	few	TRBD2	TRBV11-3	CASSLGPGLAHEQYF	TGTGCCAGCAGCTTAGGTCCGGGACTAGCCCACGAGCAGTACTTC
TRBJ2-1	.	TRBD1	TRBV7-3	CASSLTGTGHYNEQFF	TGTGCCAGCAGCTTAACCGGGACAGGACACTACAATGAGCAGTTCTTC
TRBJ1-5	.	.	TRBV28	CASSLGREPQHF	TGTGCCAGCAGTTTGGGGAGGGAGCCCCAGCATTTT
TRBJ2-5	.	TRBD2	TRBV2	CASSLLRGAGETQYF	TGTGCCAGCAGCCTCTTGCGGGGGGCCGGGGAGACCCAGTACTTC
TRBJ1-5	.	TRBD1	TRBV19	CATKDRGDNQPQHF	TGTGCCACTAAGGACAGGGGTGACAATCAGCCCCAGCATTTT
TRBJ1-1	.	TRBD1	TRBV3-1/TRBV3-2	CASRHRGEAFF	TGTGCCAGCAGGCACAGGGGAGAAGCTTTCTTT
TRBJ2-1	once	.	TRBV5-1	CASSLGDKSSYNEQFF	TGCGCCAGCAGCTTGGGAGACAAGAGCTCCTACAATGAGCAGTTCTTC
TRBJ2-7	.	TRBD2	TRBV6-5	CASSYSLAAYEQYF	TGTGCCAGCAGCTATTCGCTAGCGGCCTACGAGCAGTACTTC